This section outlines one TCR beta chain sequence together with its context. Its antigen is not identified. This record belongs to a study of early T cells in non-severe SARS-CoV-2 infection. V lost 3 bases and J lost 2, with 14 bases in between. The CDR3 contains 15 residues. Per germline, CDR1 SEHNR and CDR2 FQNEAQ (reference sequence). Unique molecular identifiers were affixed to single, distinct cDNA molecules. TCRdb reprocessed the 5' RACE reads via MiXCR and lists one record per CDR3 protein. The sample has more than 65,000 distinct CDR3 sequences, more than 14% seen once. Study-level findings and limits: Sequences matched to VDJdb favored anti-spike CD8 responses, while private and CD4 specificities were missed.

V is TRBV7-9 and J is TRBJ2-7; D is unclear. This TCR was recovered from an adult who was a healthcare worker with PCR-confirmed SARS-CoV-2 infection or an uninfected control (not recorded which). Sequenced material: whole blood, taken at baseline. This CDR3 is CASSFSTDNTYEQYF. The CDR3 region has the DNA TGTGCCAGCAGCTTTAGCACCGACAACACCTACGAGCAGTACTTC.